The source of this T cell receptor beta chain is a study of T cell clonality in common variable immunodeficiency. Sequencing used immunoSEQ multiplex PCR; TCRdb keeps in-frame clones, though not all of them. This sample has 25,000 to 35,000 clones, each found more than once. General study points: TCRbeta clonality was increased in CVID versus healthy controls.

This clone has a count of ten or more. Its target is unknown. Read data end 3 residues before the CDR3 end; the end is taken from the germline J gene. CDR3 length equals 16 residues. Germline CDR1 is LGHNA and CDR2 is YNFKEQ. The trim removed 0 bases at V and 0 bases at J, leaving 2 bases unmatched. The receptor was isolated from a person aged 18-69 years in good health. Sequenced sample: peripheral blood mononuclear cells. J is TRBJ1-2 and V is TRBV4-2; 9 nucleotides align to TRBD1. The CDR3 reads CASSQDRQGANYGYTF. CDR3 bases read: TGTGCCAGCAGCCAAGACCGACAGGGGGCTAACTATGGC.